The clone carrying this T cell receptor (beta chain) was recorded a few times. Treatment of the donors consisted of nivolumab and ipilimumab (plus aspirin, low-dose cyclophosphamide and low-dose radiotherapy). Each patient who was eligible had an advanced solid tumor with no tumor-infiltrating lymphocytes. This entry is derived from a study of low-dose radiotherapy and immunotherapy resistance in tumors. The wider study: Cohort 1 was given 0.5 Gy fractions every 2 weeks, 6.5 Gy in total. The treatment that patients received was intravenous nivolumab 240 mg every two weeks plus ipilimumab 1 mg/kg every six weeks.

The CDR3 covers 15 residues. The V and J ends lost 5 bases and 7 bases respectively, with 17 bases between them. The germline V gene encodes CDR1 MNHEY and CDR2 SMNVEV (reference sequence). TRAV- and TRBV-specific primers were used for first-strand cDNA, which covered alpha and beta chains. The authors amplified TCRs for about 20 PCR cycles with a constant-region primer and a V-primer adapter. TCRdb redid the calling of the reads with MiXCR, one entry per CDR3 protein. This repertoire shows 7,500 to 10,000 distinct CDR3 sequences, 60% to 80% found once; its top ten account for about 6.7%. V usage is TRBV27 and J usage is TRBJ1-4; tentatively, D is TRBD1 (5 bases). The TCR originated in a human donor with advanced metastatic prostate, ovarian, gallbladder or colorectal cancer (not recorded which). This table probably holds off-target reads from a library built for another chain. The CDR3: CASSLTAGGGEKLFF. The CDR3 DNA reads as TGTGCCAGCAGTCTTACGGCAGGTGGGGGTGAAAAACTGTTTTTT.